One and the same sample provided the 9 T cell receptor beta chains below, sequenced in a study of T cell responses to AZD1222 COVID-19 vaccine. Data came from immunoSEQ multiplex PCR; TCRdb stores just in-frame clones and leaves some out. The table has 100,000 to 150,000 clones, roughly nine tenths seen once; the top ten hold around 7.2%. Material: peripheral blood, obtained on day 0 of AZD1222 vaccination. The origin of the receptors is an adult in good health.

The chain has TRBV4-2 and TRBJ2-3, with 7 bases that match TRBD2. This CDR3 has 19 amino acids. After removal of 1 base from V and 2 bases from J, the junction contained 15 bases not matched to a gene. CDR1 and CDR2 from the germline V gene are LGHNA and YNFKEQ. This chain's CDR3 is CASSQGPSLATLNTDTQYF. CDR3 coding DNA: TGTGCCAGCAGCCAAGGCCCTTCACTAGCGACCCTCAACACAGATACGCAGTATTTT.

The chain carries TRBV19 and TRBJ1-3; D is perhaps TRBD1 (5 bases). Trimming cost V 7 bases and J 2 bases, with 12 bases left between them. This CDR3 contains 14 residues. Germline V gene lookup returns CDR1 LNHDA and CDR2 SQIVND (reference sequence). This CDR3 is CASTRSGAGNTIYF. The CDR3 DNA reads TGTGCCAGTACCAGGTCGGGGGCTGGAAACACCATATATTTT.

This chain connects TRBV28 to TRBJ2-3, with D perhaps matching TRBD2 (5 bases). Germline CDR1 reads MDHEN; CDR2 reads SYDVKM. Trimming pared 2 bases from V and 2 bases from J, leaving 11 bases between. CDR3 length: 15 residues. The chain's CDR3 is CASSLVGDDTDTQYF. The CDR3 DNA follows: TGTGCCAGCAGTTTAGTGGGAGACGACACAGATACGCAGTATTTT.

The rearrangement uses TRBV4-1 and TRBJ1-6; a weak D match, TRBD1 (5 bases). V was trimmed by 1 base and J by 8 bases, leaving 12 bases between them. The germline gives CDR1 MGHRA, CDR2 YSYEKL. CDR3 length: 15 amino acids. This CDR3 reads CASSQVSRVHSPLHF. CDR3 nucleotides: TGCGCCAGCAGCCAAGTAAGCAGGGTTCATTCACCCCTCCACTTT.

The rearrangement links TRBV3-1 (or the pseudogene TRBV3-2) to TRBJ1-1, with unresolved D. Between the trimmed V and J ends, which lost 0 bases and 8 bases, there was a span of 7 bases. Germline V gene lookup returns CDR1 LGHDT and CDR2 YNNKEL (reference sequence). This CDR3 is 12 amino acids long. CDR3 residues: CASSQEVGEAFF. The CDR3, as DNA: TGTGCCAGCAGCCAAGAGGTCGGCGAAGCTTTCTTT.

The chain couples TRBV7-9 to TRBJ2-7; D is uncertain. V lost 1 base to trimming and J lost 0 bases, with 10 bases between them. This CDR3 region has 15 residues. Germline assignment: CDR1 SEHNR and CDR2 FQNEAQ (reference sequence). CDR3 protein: CASSLGQLSSYEQYF. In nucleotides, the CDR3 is TGTGCCAGCAGCTTAGGGCAGCTCAGCTCCTACGAGCAGTACTTC. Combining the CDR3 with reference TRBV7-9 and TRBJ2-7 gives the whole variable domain DTGVSQNPRHKITKRGQNVTFRCDPISEHNRLYWYRQTLGQGPEFLTYFQNEAQLEKSRLLSDRFSAERPKGSFSTLEIQRTEQGDSAMYLCASSLGQLSSYEQYFGPGTRLTVT.

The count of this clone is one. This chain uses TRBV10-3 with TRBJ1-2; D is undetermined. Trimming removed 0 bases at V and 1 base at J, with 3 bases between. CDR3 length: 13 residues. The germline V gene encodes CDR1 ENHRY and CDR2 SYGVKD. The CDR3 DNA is TGTGCCATCAGTGAGTCGGGTAACTATGGCTACACCTTC. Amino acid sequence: CAISESGNYGYTF.

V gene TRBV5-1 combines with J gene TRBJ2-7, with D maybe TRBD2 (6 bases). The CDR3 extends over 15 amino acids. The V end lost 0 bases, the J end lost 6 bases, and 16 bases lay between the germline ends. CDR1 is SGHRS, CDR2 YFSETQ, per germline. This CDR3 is CASSLEAGLRVEQYF. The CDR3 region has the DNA TGCGCCAGCAGCTTGGAGGCGGGGCTCCGCGTCGAGCAGTACTTC.

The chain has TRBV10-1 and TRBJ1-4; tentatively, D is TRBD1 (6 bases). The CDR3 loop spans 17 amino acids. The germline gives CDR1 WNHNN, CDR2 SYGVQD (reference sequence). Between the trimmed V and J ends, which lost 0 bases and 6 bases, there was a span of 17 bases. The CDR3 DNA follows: TGCGCCAGCAGTGAGTCGATGGGGGGGCGAAGTGATGAAAAACTGTTTTTT. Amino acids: CASSESMGGRSDEKLFF.